Shown below are 4 T cell receptor beta chains from a single sample sequenced in a study of cytomegalovirus exposure and HLA in healthy donors. Produced via immunoSEQ multiplex PCR; TCRdb's table is partial and in-frame only. The data show fewer than 130,000 clones, roughly 87% seen once. Material: PBMCs. The receptor source for this set is a woman aged 18-29 years in good health and CMV-seronegative.

This sequence joins TRBV6-6 and TRBJ2-5; the match to TRBD2 covers 9 bases. Trimming cost V 5 bases and J 5 bases; bases outside gene matches: 12. This CDR3 contains 16 residues. Germline V gene sequence: CDR1 MNHNY, CDR2 SVGAGI (reference sequence). CDR3 DNA sequence: TGTGCCAGCAGTCACCCTAGCGGGGTCAGGAGGGAGACCCAGTACTTC. It codes for CASSHPSGVRRETQYF.

The V gene is TRBV28, the J gene TRBJ2-1, with 7 bases aligning to TRBD2. J lost 0 bases, V lost 5 bases, and 4 bases had no gene match. The CDR3 has 15 amino acids. CDR1 and CDR2 (germline): MDHEN, SYDVKM. This CDR3 is CASSRGLDSYNEQFF. For the CDR3, the DNA is TGTGCCAGCAGTCGCGGACTAGACTCCTACAATGAGCAGTTCTTC.

This chain links TRBV28 with TRBJ1-2; D is uncertain. This CDR3 region has 12 residues. The V end was cut by 5 bases, the J end by 4 bases, with 8 bases between. CDR1 MDHEN and CDR2 SYDVKM come from the germline V gene. CDR3 amino acids: CASSILSYGYTF. In nucleotides, the CDR3 is TGTGCCAGCAGTATACTTTCCTATGGCTACACCTTC.

V and J are TRBV4-1 and TRBJ1-4; TRBD1 matches 7 bases. The CDR3 sequence is 17 residues long. The trim removed 1 base at V and 2 bases at J, leaving 7 bases unmatched. From germline, CDR1 is MGHRA and CDR2 YSYEKL. CDR3 protein: CASSQGRGRGTNEKLFF. CDR3 sequence (DNA): TGCGCCAGCAGCCAAGGAAGGGGGCGGGGTACTAATGAAAAACTGTTTTTT.